The next 6 T cell receptor beta chains were all read from a single sample in a study of relationships among human T cell subsets. The T cell receptor alpha and beta CDR3 regions were amplified from mRNA by semiquantitative ARM-PCR. In ARM-PCR, communal superprimers followed tagged nested gene-specific primers for exponential amplification. In TCRdb, the multiplex PCR reads were re-called with MiXCR into one record per CDR3 protein. The sample records 4,000 to 6,000 distinct CDR3 sequences, approximately 80% being singletons. The source material was total T cells sorted from blood. Every receptor here comes from a man in his forties in good health.

CDR3 sequence (DNA): TGTGCCAGCAGTTTCGGACTAGCGAACACAGATACGCAGTATTTT. Translation gives CASSFGLANTDTQYF. The chain links TRBV6-5 to TRBJ2-3; 9 bases map to TRBD2. V dropped 4 bases and J dropped 2; count of bases not matched to a gene: 4. Germline V gene data show CDR1 as MNHEY and CDR2 as SVGAGI. This CDR3 has 15 amino acids.

The V and J genes are TRBV11-1 and TRBJ1-1; D not resolved. Germline V gene sequence: CDR1 SGHAT, CDR2 FQDESV (reference sequence). The CDR3 has 15 residues. Between the trimmed V and J ends, which lost 2 bases and 1 base, there was a span of 11 bases. In nucleotides, the CDR3 is TGTGCCAGCAGCTTAAATTCACAGACGAACACTGAAGCTTTCTTT. The encoded protein is CASSLNSQTNTEAFF.

This chain links TRBV11-2 with TRBJ2-7; TRBD2 aligns across 7 bases. This CDR3 contains 14 residues. Germline loops: CDR1 SGHAT, CDR2 FQNNGV. With 0 bases clipped from V and 7 bases from J, the junction kept 6 bases outside the gene matches. The CDR3 is CASSLEAAGVEQYF. The DNA of the CDR3 is TGTGCCAGCAGCTTAGAGGCTGCGGGAGTAGAGCAGTACTTC.

With respect to this clonotype: At one end the junction does not follow the germline gene, possibly because of a read error. The chain links TRBV4-2 to TRBJ1-2, with no clear D. Per the germline V gene, CDR1 is LGHNA and CDR2 is YNFKEQ. The CDR3 covers 16 residues. The CDR3 nucleotides read TGTGCCAACAGCCAAGAACCCACACTAGCTAACTATGGCTACACCTTC. Its translation: CANSQEPTLANYGYTF.

This chain links TRBV29-1 with TRBJ2-5; D not resolved. Germline loops: CDR1 SQVTM, CDR2 ANQGSEA. There are 11 residues in the CDR3. V lost 0 bases and J lost 3, with 2 bases in between. The CDR3 DNA is TGCAGCGTTGAAGACGAAGAGACCCAGTACTTC. This gives the protein CSVEDEETQYF.

The V and J genes are TRBV7-9 and TRBJ1-1; D is unresolved. Trimming removed 7 bases at V and 0 bases at J, with 27 bases between. The length of the CDR3 is 19 residues. Germline CDR1 reads SEHNR; CDR2 reads FQNEAQ (reference sequence). The CDR3 is CASTFFLTRESAMNTEAFF. The CDR3 nucleotides read TGTGCCAGCACCTTTTTCCTTACCCGTGAGTCAGCCATGAACACTGAAGCTTTCTTT.